These 18 T cell receptor beta chains share one sample of origin, sequenced in a study of T-cell memory formation after mild COVID-19. TCRdb itself ran the 5' RACE reads through MiXCR, one entry per CDR3 protein. The table lists 35,000 to 40,000 distinct CDR3 sequences, around 6.1% of them singletons. The sequencing input was PBMCs or a T cell subset sorted from them (not recorded which). These receptor sequences come from an adult who had mild COVID-19 (a few samples of this study predate the infection). Cell type and time point are not known.

This clonotype is termed medium-sized (0.01 to 0.1%). The V and J genes are TRBV29-1 and TRBJ2-2; D remains unclear. V gave up 6 bases and J gave up 3 bases, with 8 bases separating them. CDR1 and CDR2 (germline): SQVTM, ANQGSEA. The CDR3 sequence is 12 residues long. CDR3 coding DNA: TGCAGCGTAGAAAGTGACACCGGGGAGCTGTTTTTT. As protein: CSVESDTGELFF.

This clonotype was found a few times. The chain has TRBV29-1 and TRBJ1-4; the D gene is possibly TRBD1 (6 bases). Germline values: CDR1 SQVTM, CDR2 ANQGSEA. This CDR3 has 13 amino acids. V lost 6 bases, J lost 5 bases, and 13 bases lay in between. The CDR3 DNA is TGCAGCGTAACCCGGCAGGGGAATGAAAAACTGTTTTTT. It yields the protein CSVTRQGNEKLFF.

This clonotype was detected only a few times. The chain uses TRBV6-5 and TRBJ2-3; D is unresolved. The CDR3 is 14 residues long. Trimming removed 10 bases from V and 3 bases from J, with 17 bases in between. Germline V gene data show CDR1 as MNHEY and CDR2 as SVGAGI. CDR3 in amino acids: CATYSPLGTDTQYF. DNA for the CDR3: TGTGCCACCTACAGCCCCCTAGGGACAGATACGCAGTATTTT.

The chain employs TRBV20-1 and TRBJ1-2, with D hard to call. V gave up 0 bases and J gave up 4 bases, with 6 bases separating them. Germline values: CDR1 DFQATT, CDR2 SNEGSKA (reference sequence). CDR3 size: 12 residues. CDR3 DNA: TGCAGTGCTAGAGATTGGGGCTATGGCTACACCTTC. This translates into CSARDWGYGYTF.

The sample holds a few counts of this clonotype. This chain uses TRBV20-1 with TRBJ1-4; the match to TRBD1 covers 9 bases. Germline CDR1 DFQATT, CDR2 SNEGSKA (reference sequence). The CDR3 loop spans 15 amino acids. Trimming at V came to 2 bases and at J to 4 bases, leaving 5 bases not matched to a gene. The CDR3 is CSARPTGGRNEKLFF. CDR3 in DNA: TGCAGTGCTAGACCAACAGGGGGCCGTAATGAAAAACTGTTTTTT.

This clonotype was counted many times. This chain joins TRBV2 and TRBJ2-7, with TRBD2 as a possible D gene (5 bases). This CDR3 has 14 amino acids. Per the germline V gene, CDR1 is SNHLY and CDR2 is FYNNEI. V shed 6 bases and J shed 3 bases, with 15 bases lying between them. Here the CDR3 DNA reads TGTGCCAGCAGCCTCCGGGGATTTGACTACGAGCAGTACTTC. It codes for CASSLRGFDYEQYF.

This clonotype turned up a few times. The rearrangement links TRBV7-9 to TRBJ1-1; D is unclear. Deletions cut 1 base from V and 1 base from J, with 4 bases between. The CDR3 totals 13 residues. Germline V CDR1 and CDR2: SEHNR, FQNEAQ (reference sequence). The CDR3 region is CASSLEANTEAFF. DNA for the CDR3: TGTGCCAGCAGCTTAGAAGCGAACACTGAAGCTTTCTTT.

This clonotype was seen more than once but under ten times. The rearrangement links TRBV27 to TRBJ1-1, with D tentatively TRBD1 (6 bases). The V gene lost 4 bases and the J gene lost 6 bases, with 12 bases spanning the gap. CDR3 length: 13 residues. Germline V gene data show CDR1 as MNHEY and CDR2 as SMNVEV (reference sequence). The CDR3 region is CASSWTVGAEAFF. The CDR3 DNA sequence: TGTGCCAGCAGTTGGACAGTCGGAGCTGAAGCTTTCTTT.

This clonotype was counted at least ten times. The chain carries TRBV20-1 and TRBJ1-2, with a tentative D call TRBD1 (6 bases). V gave up 5 bases and J gave up 4 bases, with 20 bases separating them. The CDR3 sequence is 15 residues long. Germline V lookup: CDR1 DFQATT, CDR2 SNEGSKA (reference sequence). CDR3 DNA: TGCAGTGCTCCAGAGAACGGACAGCTCCTCTATGGCTACACCTTC. Its protein is CSAPENGQLLYGYTF.

There are many counts of this clonotype. The CDR3 protein is CASRAAGSGHYEQYF. The DNA of the CDR3 is TGTGCCAGCAGGGCGGCGGGTAGCGGTCACTACGAGCAGTACTTC. The V and J genes are TRBV6-1 and TRBJ2-7, with a weak D call TRBD2 (6 bases). Germline CDR1 MNHNS, CDR2 SASEGT. The CDR3 is made up of 15 amino acids. Deletions cut 6 bases from V and 3 bases from J, with 18 bases between.

This clonotype was found a few times. V usage is TRBV20-1 and J usage is TRBJ1-5; D might be TRBD1 (6 bases). The CDR3 contains 14 residues. V was clipped by 6 bases and J by 1 base, with 13 bases between them. Germline V gene sequence: CDR1 DFQATT, CDR2 SNEGSKA (reference sequence). CDR3 residues: CSAARGSSNQPQHF. The CDR3 DNA reads TGCAGTGCCGCTAGGGGGTCGAGCAATCAGCCCCAGCATTTT.

In this sample, this clonotype turned up many times. This sequence joins TRBV5-1 and TRBJ2-5; D may correspond to TRBD1 or TRBD2 (6 bases each). The CDR3 runs to 15 residues. CDR1 is SGHRS and CDR2 is YFSETQ in the germline V gene. V lost 4 bases, J lost 2 bases, and 15 bases lay in between. The CDR3 protein is CASSPPWRGQETQYF. DNA for the CDR3: TGCGCCAGCAGCCCGCCGTGGAGGGGGCAAGAGACCCAGTACTTC.

This clonotype has ten or more counts. The chain links TRBV6-6 to TRBJ2-3, with 11 nucleotides matching TRBD2. Trimming took 5 bases from V and 4 from J; bases not matched to a gene: 8. Germline V CDR1 and CDR2: MNHNY, SVGAGI (reference sequence). This CDR3 is 16 amino acids long. CDR3 DNA sequence: TGTGCCAGCAGTGCCGGACTAGCGGGTCTATCAGATACGCAGTATTTT. Its protein product is CASSAGLAGLSDTQYF.

This chain links TRBV10-3 with TRBJ1-2; D unresolved. This CDR3 contains 13 residues. Germline assignment: CDR1 ENHRY and CDR2 SYGVKD. V gave up 7 bases and J gave up 3 bases, with 12 bases separating them. The CDR3 protein is CAITPDADYGYTF. DNA of the CDR3: TGTGCCATCACCCCGGACGCCGACTATGGCTACACCTTC.

This clonotype showed up many times. The chain combines TRBV6-5 with TRBJ1-6, with D possibly matching TRBD1 (5 bases). The CDR3 length is 11 residues. From germline, CDR1 is MNHEY and CDR2 SVGAGI. Trimming shortened V by 8 bases and J by 8 bases, and 7 bases separated the two germline ends. The CDR3 loop reads CASGGDSPLHF. Here the CDR3 DNA reads TGTGCCAGCGGGGGGGATTCACCCCTCCACTTT.

This clonotype was detected many times. This chain uses TRBV28 with TRBJ2-5; TRBD1 agrees at 8 bases. Losses at the gene ends were 7 bases for V and 7 bases for J; bases not matched to a gene: 8. The germline CDR1 and CDR2 sequences are MDHEN and SYDVKM. This CDR3 is built from 13 residues. The CDR3 DNA is TGTGCCAGCACGCAGGACAGGGTTGGGACCCAGTACTTC. Protein: CASTQDRVGTQYF.

This clonotype was counted between two and nine times. The chain is built from TRBV5-4 and TRBJ1-3; D may be TRBD1 (5 bases). There are 14 residues in the CDR3. The V and J ends lost 5 bases and 4 bases respectively, with 13 bases between them. Germline V CDR1 and CDR2: SGHNT, YYREEE (reference sequence). CDR3 sequence: CASSRRGAGNTIYF. In DNA form, the CDR3 reads TGTGCCAGCAGTCGTAGGGGAGCGGGAAACACCATATATTTT.

This clonotype occurred many times. The chain's CDR3 is CSASQAGIAEAFF. The CDR3 DNA reads as TGCAGTGCCTCTCAGGCGGGGATCGCTGAAGCTTTCTTT. This chain connects TRBV20-1 to TRBJ1-1; the D is unclear. CDR3 length: 13 residues. Trimming took 6 bases from V and 6 from J, leaving 17 bases between them. The V gene's germline CDR1 is DFQATT and CDR2 SNEGSKA (reference sequence).